Shown below are 17 T cell receptor beta chains from a single sample sequenced in a study of identical twins. MiXCR, run by TCRdb on the 5' RACE reads, gives a single entry per CDR3 protein. Of approximately 210,000 distinct CDR3 sequences listed, roughly a tenth were seen once; the top ten hold 5.1%. Sequenced input: memory (CD45RO+) T cells sorted from blood. Every receptor here comes from a woman aged 18 to 35 in good health.

This clonotype appeared a few times. Compared with germline, one end of the junction differs, possibly owing to a read error. The rearrangement uses TRBV20-1 and TRBJ1-4; no definite D call. The CDR3 contains 14 residues. The germline V gene encodes CDR1 DFQATT and CDR2 SNEGSKA (reference sequence). CDR3 protein: CSAGDGVTNEKLFF. The CDR3 nucleotides are TGCAGTGCTGGAGACGGTGTAACTAATGAAAAACTGTTTTTT.

The sample holds many counts of this clonotype. The V gene is TRBV20-1, the J gene TRBJ2-5; no clear D gene. From germline, CDR1 is DFQATT and CDR2 SNEGSKA (reference sequence). Trimming took off 1 base at V and 3 bases at J, with 6 bases between the two ends. CDR3 length equals 12 residues. This CDR3 reads CSARAPEETQYF. CDR3 nucleotides: TGCAGTGCTAGAGCCCCAGAAGAGACCCAGTACTTC.

This chain links TRBV9 with TRBJ2-5, with unresolved D. CDR1 is SGDLS, CDR2 YYNGEE, per germline. CDR3 size: 13 residues. V lost 4 bases, J lost 6 bases, and 13 bases lay in between. The DNA of the CDR3 is TGTGCCAGCAGCCCGGCTACCAGACAGACCCAGTACTTC. Its translation: CASSPATRQTQYF. Supplemented by reference TRBV9 and TRBJ2-5, the full variable domain reads DSGVTQTPKHLITATGQRVTLRCSPRSGDLSVYWYQQSLDQGLQFLIQYYNGEERAKGNILERFSAQQFPDLHSELNLSSLELGDSALYFCASSPATRQTQYFGPGTRLLVL.

This clonotype was picked up many times. This rearrangement joins TRBV7-9 to TRBJ2-1; D uncertain. Germline V lookup: CDR1 SEHNR, CDR2 FQNEAQ (reference sequence). This CDR3 is 15 amino acids long. Trimming removed 5 bases at V and 0 bases at J, with 11 bases between. The DNA for the CDR3 is TGTGCCAGCAGCCGTCAGCACCCCTCCTACAATGAGCAGTTCTTC. It yields the protein CASSRQHPSYNEQFF. Variable domain in full (rest from reference TRBV7-9 and TRBJ2-1): DTGVSQNPRHKITKRGQNVTFRCDPISEHNRLYWYRQTLGQGPEFLTYFQNEAQLEKSRLLSDRFSAERPKGSFSTLEIQRTEQGDSAMYLCASSRQHPSYNEQFFGPGTRLTVL.

This clonotype was counted a few times. The genes are TRBV12-3 or TRBV12-4 and TRBJ2-7; D is unresolved. This CDR3 has 14 residues. Deletions cut 6 bases from V and 5 bases from J, with 17 bases between. The CDR3 protein is CASSRLWGPNEQYF. CDR3 coding DNA: TGTGCCAGCAGCAGACTTTGGGGTCCCAACGAGCAGTACTTC.

This clonotype was counted only a few times. V usage is TRBV7-8 and J usage is TRBJ2-3; 8 bases are shared with TRBD2. Germline trimming cut 6 bases from V and 3 bases from J; bases unmatched to any gene: 8. This CDR3 has 15 residues. Germline V gene lookup returns CDR1 SGHVS and CDR2 FQNEAQ. The CDR3 DNA reads as TGTGCCAGCAGTCTAGAACTAGCGGTTACAGATACGCAGTATTTT. This translates into CASSLELAVTDTQYF.

Many counts were recorded for this clonotype. The chain couples TRBV27 to TRBJ2-1; TRBD2 aligns across 8 bases. Per germline, CDR1 MNHEY and CDR2 SMNVEV (reference sequence). V was clipped by 7 bases and J by 7 bases; unmatched bases: 12. The CDR3 consists of 15 residues. The CDR3 protein is CASNTLGLVGNEQFF. CDR3 nucleotides: TGTGCCAGCAACACACTGGGACTAGTAGGGAATGAGCAGTTCTTC.

A few counts support this clonotype. V gene TRBV18 combines with J gene TRBJ2-3, with D possibly matching TRBD1 (5 bases). CDR3 length: 12 amino acids. The V and J ends lost 3 bases and 4 bases respectively, with 5 bases between them. Germline CDR1 is KGHSH and CDR2 is LQKENI. The CDR3 loop reads CASSPTADTQYF. In nucleotides, the CDR3 is TGTGCCAGCTCACCGACAGCAGATACGCAGTATTTT.

At least ten counts were recorded for this clonotype. The chain joins TRBV14 to TRBJ2-3; no clear D. Trimming removed 1 base at V and 6 bases at J, with 5 bases between. This CDR3 has 12 amino acids. From germline, CDR1 is SGHDN and CDR2 FVKESK. This CDR3 reads CASSQVQDTQYF. The CDR3 coding sequence is TGTGCCAGCAGCCAAGTTCAGGATACGCAGTATTTT.

The chain carries TRBV18 and TRBJ2-3; perhaps D is TRBD1 or TRBD2 (5 bases each). This CDR3 is 15 amino acids long. The V end lost 4 bases, the J end lost 4 bases, and 15 bases lay between the germline ends. Germline V CDR1 and CDR2: KGHSH, LQKENI. As DNA, the CDR3 is TGTGCCAGCTCACGGGACCCAACACCGCCAGATACGCAGTATTTT. It is translated as CASSRDPTPPDTQYF.

J is TRBJ2-2 and V is TRBV6-1, with D tentatively TRBD1 (6 bases). V lost 7 bases, J lost 3 bases, and 24 bases lay in between. Germline V gene sequence: CDR1 MNHNS, CDR2 SASEGT. The CDR3 contains 18 residues. The CDR3 spells CASTQGIPNMQYTGELFF. Here the CDR3 DNA reads TGTGCCAGCACCCAGGGGATACCGAACATGCAATACACCGGGGAGCTGTTTTTT.

This clonotype has just one count. At one boundary the junction diverges from the germline segment, which might be a read error. The chain joins TRBV10-2 to TRBJ2-2, with a possible D match to TRBD2 (6 bases). Germline CDR1 WSHSY, CDR2 SAAADI. The CDR3 consists of 15 residues. CDR3 nucleotides: TGCCCCAGCATACGTCCGGGGGCGAACACCGGGGAGCTGTTTTTT. Amino acid sequence: CPSIRPGANTGELFF.

The gene calls are TRBV7-9 and TRBJ1-1, with a possible D match to TRBD1 (5 bases). CDR1 is SEHNR, CDR2 FQNEAQ, per germline (reference sequence). This CDR3 has 15 residues. V was pared by 5 bases and J by 3 bases, with 16 bases between. Here the CDR3 reads CASSPRQLTDTEAFF. The DNA of the CDR3 is TGTGCCAGCAGCCCCCGACAGCTTACAGACACTGAAGCTTTCTTT.

This clonotype was seen repeatedly, ten times or more. The chain carries TRBV20-1 and TRBJ2-5; 14 bases map to TRBD2. V shed 4 bases, J shed 9 bases, and the junction held 7 bases outside the gene matches. The CDR3 sequence is 14 residues long. Germline lookup yields CDR1 DFQATT and CDR2 SNEGSKA (reference sequence). DNA of the CDR3: TGCAGTGCTAACCCGGGACTAGCGGGGGAGGCCCAGTACTTC. Residues: CSANPGLAGEAQYF.

This clonotype has a count of ten or more. This chain connects TRBV10-3 to TRBJ2-2; D might be TRBD1 (5 bases). CDR1 is ENHRY and CDR2 is SYGVKD in the germline V gene. The CDR3 extends over 12 amino acids. V was clipped by 8 bases and J by 1 base, with 5 bases between them. The CDR3 spells CAIQGNTGELFF. The CDR3 coding sequence is TGTGCCATCCAGGGGAACACCGGGGAGCTGTTTTTT.

This clonotype was detected ten times or more. The gene calls are TRBV10-3 and TRBJ2-1; 8 positions agree with TRBD2. The CDR3 loop spans 13 amino acids. The germline V gene encodes CDR1 ENHRY and CDR2 SYGVKD. Trimming at V came to 4 bases and at J to 8 bases, leaving 4 bases not matched to a gene. The CDR3 here is CAISGGTRDEQFF. The CDR3 nucleotides are TGTGCCATCAGTGGAGGGACTAGGGATGAGCAGTTCTTC.

The V and J genes are TRBV20-1 and TRBJ2-7; 7 nucleotides match TRBD1. Germline V gene lookup returns CDR1 DFQATT and CDR2 SNEGSKA (reference sequence). This CDR3 has 15 amino acids. The V segment lost 3 bases and the J segment 9 bases; nucleotides outside the gene matches: 17. The CDR3 here is CSARDHGDSPSGQYF. The CDR3 DNA reads TGCAGTGCTAGGGACCACGGGGACAGCCCTTCGGGGCAGTACTTC.